Shown below are 32 T cell receptor beta chains from a single sample sequenced in a study of blood T cells in healthy people across ages. PCR was performed a second time for roughly 6 to 12 cycles using a sample-barcoded 5' primer and a J-beta primer mix. TCRdb fed the 5' RACE reads into MiXCR, producing one record per CDR3 protein. This sample has around 1,000,000 distinct CDR3 sequences, with less than 25% found just once. Another study also made use of these data, one on T cells of mothers and their children.

The material sequenced was blood. The source is a girl aged 2-10 years in good health.

The chain combines TRBV5-1 with TRBJ2-7; D not certain. Per germline, CDR1 SGHRS and CDR2 YFSETQ. The CDR3 has 12 residues. With 9 bases removed from V and 1 base from J, the gap between germline ends came to 11 bases. This chain's CDR3 is CATLGSSYEQYF. The CDR3 nucleotides read TGCGCCACCTTGGGCTCTTCCTACGAGCAGTACTTC. The full variable domain, its missing parts supplied by reference TRBV5-1 and TRBJ2-7, is KAGVTQTPRYLIKTRGQQVTLSCSPISGHRSVSWYQQTPGQGLQFLFEYFSETQRNKGNFPGRFSGRQFSNSRSEMNVSTLELGDSALYLCATLGSSYEQYFGPGTRLTVT.

This chain links TRBV12-3 or TRBV12-4 with TRBJ2-3, with D unclear. The CDR3 sequence is 18 residues long. V shed 1 base and J shed 2 bases, with 19 bases lying between them. DNA of the CDR3: TGTGCCAGCAGTTTAGTGCCGCGGAGCGATGCCCCCACAGATACGCAGTATTTT. Its protein is CASSLVPRSDAPTDTQYF.

This clonotype has only a few counts. The gene calls are TRBV11-2 and TRBJ2-5; D is unresolved. The CDR3 sequence is 14 residues long. V lost 5 bases and J lost 4, with 14 bases in between. The germline V gene encodes CDR1 SGHAT and CDR2 FQNNGV. DNA for the CDR3: TGTGCCAGCAGCAAACACAAGGGTCCAGAGACCCAGTACTTC. This encodes CASSKHKGPETQYF.

The chain recombines TRBV6-1 with TRBJ2-5, with D perhaps being TRBD1 or TRBD2 (5 bases each). The tail of the sequence fits TRBJ2-1 better, so the J call may be wrong. CDR1 is MNHNS, CDR2 SASEGT, per germline. CDR3 length equals 12 residues. CDR3 sequence reads: CASSDPGREQFF. The CDR3 nucleotides are TGTGCCAGCAGTGATCCGGGGCGGGAGCAGTTCTTC.

The chain joins TRBV12-3 or TRBV12-4 to TRBJ1-1; D gene unclear. V was cut by 4 bases and J by 6 bases, with 18 bases left in between. CDR3 length: 15 amino acids. The chain's CDR3 is CASSSLQASDPEAFF. The CDR3 bases are TGTGCCAGCAGTTCTCTCCAAGCCAGTGACCCTGAAGCTTTCTTT.

This clonotype has just a few counts. This rearrangement joins TRBV20-1 to TRBJ2-5; TRBD1 agrees at 7 bases. The V and J ends lost 1 base and 2 bases, in that order; junction bases with no gene match: 4. Germline V gene data show CDR1 as DFQATT and CDR2 as SNEGSKA (reference sequence). This CDR3 has 14 amino acids. This CDR3 is CSARVWDSQETQYF. The CDR3 DNA is TGCAGTGCTAGAGTTTGGGACAGTCAAGAGACCCAGTACTTC.

This clonotype has a handful of counts. The gene calls are TRBV20-1 and TRBJ2-7; D perhaps matches TRBD2 (6 bases). The CDR3 is 15 residues long. CDR1 is DFQATT, CDR2 SNEGSKA, per germline (reference sequence). The V gene lost 0 bases and the J gene lost 2 bases, with 14 bases spanning the gap. The CDR3 protein is CSARDHSSATYEQYF. The CDR3 DNA reads TGCAGTGCTAGAGATCATTCTAGCGCTACCTACGAGCAGTACTTC.

This clonotype was recorded a few times. V gene TRBV7-2 combines with J gene TRBJ2-7; 8 bases align to TRBD2. The germline V gene has CDR1 SGHTA and CDR2 FQGNSA. The CDR3 is 15 amino acids. Trimming cost V 5 bases and J 3 bases; bases outside gene matches: 9. CDR3 bases: TGTGCCAGCAGCCTCAGCGGGGGTACCCTCTACGAGCAGTACTTC. This encodes CASSLSGGTLYEQYF.

V gene TRBV25-1 combines with J gene TRBJ1-3, with D unclear. The CDR3 loop spans 17 amino acids. CDR1 and CDR2 from the germline V gene are MGHDK and SYGVNS. V was clipped by 2 bases and J by 0 bases, with 14 bases between them. The DNA for the CDR3 is TGTGCCAGCAGTGAAGGGGAAAAGGGCCGCTCTGGAAACACCATATATTTT. It yields the protein CASSEGEKGRSGNTIYF. Supplemented by reference TRBV25-1 and TRBJ1-3, the full variable domain reads EADIYQTPRYLVIGTGKKITLECSQTMGHDKMYWYQQDPGMELHLIHYSYGVNSTEKGDLSSESTVSRIRTEHFPLTLESARPSHTSQYLCASSEGEKGRSGNTIYFGEGSWLTVV.

This clonotype appeared a few times. The rearrangement uses TRBV29-1 and TRBJ1-2, with a weak D call TRBD1 (6 bases). V was pared by 7 bases and J by 4 bases, with 16 bases between. Germline V gene sequence: CDR1 SQVTM, CDR2 ANQGSEA. This CDR3 comprises 13 residues. CDR3 nucleotides: TGCAGCGCTCCGACAGGAGGGGGCTATGGCTACACCTTC. It encodes CSAPTGGGYGYTF.

This clonotype showed up just a few times. The chain has TRBV4-3 and TRBJ1-2; D gene uncertain. Germline-derived CDR1 and CDR2 are LGHNA and YSLEER. The CDR3 runs to 15 residues. V was trimmed by 1 base and J by 4 bases, leaving 13 bases between them. CDR3 amino acids: CASSQGLDFIYGYTF. CDR3 DNA sequence: TGCGCCAGCAGCCAAGGATTAGACTTCATCTATGGCTACACCTTC.

This clonotype has just a few counts. The gene calls are TRBV6-1 and TRBJ1-6; D unresolved. Trimming left V 2 bases short and J 8 bases short, with 7 bases between. This CDR3 is built from 13 residues. The germline gives CDR1 MNHNS, CDR2 SASEGT. In DNA form, the CDR3 reads TGTGCCAGCAGTGAATTCCCACATTCACCCCTCCACTTT. Protein product: CASSEFPHSPLHF.

The J gene is TRBJ2-5, the V gene TRBV7-2; either TRBD1 or TRBD2 may fit D (6 bases each). CDR1 and CDR2 from the germline V gene are SGHTA and FQGNSA. The CDR3 totals 13 residues. V lost 6 bases and J 5 bases, leaving 13 bases between the germline ends. CDR3 bases: TGTGCCAGCAGTTCGGGGGCGCGGGAGACCCAGTACTTC. Its protein product is CASSSGARETQYF.

This clonotype was seen a few times. CDR3 loop: CASSSLDRGSEKLFF. Here the CDR3 DNA reads TGTGCCAGCAGTTCCCTCGACAGGGGGAGTGAAAAACTGTTTTTT. The chain combines TRBV27 with TRBJ1-4; 9 bases are a match to TRBD1. Trimming cost V 4 bases and J 7 bases; bases outside gene matches: 7. CDR1 and CDR2 (germline): MNHEY, SMNVEV (reference sequence). This CDR3 spans 15 amino acids.

This sequence joins TRBV14 and TRBJ2-7; 8 bases line up with TRBD2. The CDR3 consists of 12 residues. Germline-derived CDR1 and CDR2 are SGHDN and FVKESK. V dropped 4 bases and J dropped 9; count of bases not matched to a gene: 5. DNA of the CDR3: TGTGCCAGCAGCCCTCTTGGACTAGCGCAGTACTTC. Amino acids: CASSPLGLAQYF.

In this sample, this clonotype turned up a few times. This rearrangement joins TRBV5-1 to TRBJ2-7; D is perhaps TRBD1 (5 bases). The CDR3 extends over 14 amino acids. Looked up from germline, CDR1 is SGHRS and CDR2 is YFSETQ. Trimming shortened V by 3 bases and J by 5 bases, and 15 bases separated the two germline ends. Here the CDR3 DNA reads TGCGCCAGCAGCTCTCAGGGAAAAGTCCACGAGCAGTACTTC. It translates to CASSSQGKVHEQYF.

The V gene is TRBV4-3, the J gene TRBJ1-5; the D is unclear. The end of the DNA aligns better with TRBJ2-3, so the J call may be wrong. Looked up from germline, CDR1 is LGHNA and CDR2 is YSLEER. The CDR3 has 15 residues. The CDR3, as DNA: TGCGCCAGCAGCCAAGATGGTATAGGGAACCAGCCCCAGTATTTT. Protein product: CASSQDGIGNQPQYF.

The gene calls are TRBV2 and TRBJ1-2, with a weak D call TRBD1 (5 bases). The CDR3 is 16 amino acids. Trimming removed 5 bases at V and 4 bases at J, with 20 bases between. Germline assignment: CDR1 SNHLY and CDR2 FYNNEI. The CDR3 DNA sequence: TGTGCCAGCAGTCAGGACACTGGAAGGGTAGCCTATGGCTACACCTTC. As protein: CASSQDTGRVAYGYTF.

This clonotype was counted only a few times. The CDR3 protein is CATSDNRDRYNEQFF. The CDR3 region has the DNA TGTGCCACCAGTGACAACCGGGACAGGTACAATGAGCAGTTCTTC. The chain joins TRBV24-1 to TRBJ2-1; 8 positions match TRBD1. This CDR3 has 15 residues. Germline V gene data show CDR1 as KGHDR and CDR2 as SFDVKD. The ends lost 4 bases at V and 4 bases at J; junction bases unmatched: 5.

The table lists this clonotype with many counts. This chain links TRBV7-8 with TRBJ2-1; no clear D. The J call is in doubt because the DNA end fits TRBJ2-5 better. Germline loops: CDR1 SGHVS, CDR2 FQNEAQ. The length of the CDR3 is 14 residues. As DNA, the CDR3 is TGTGCCAGCAGCTTAGAGGGCAGACCCGAGACCCAGTACTTC. It codes for CASSLEGRPETQYF.

The chain employs TRBV7-8 and TRBJ1-5; D gene unclear. The germline CDR1 and CDR2 sequences are SGHVS and FQNEAQ. The CDR3 is 12 amino acids. V was pared by 1 base and J by 8 bases, with 6 bases between. The chain's CDR3 is CASSLVSEPQHF. DNA for the CDR3: TGTGCCAGCAGCTTAGTGTCCGAGCCCCAGCATTTT.

The rearrangement uses TRBV4-3 and TRBJ2-2; D possibly corresponds to TRBD2 (6 bases). V was pared by 0 bases and J by 7 bases, with 12 bases between. CDR1 and CDR2 from the germline V gene are LGHNA and YSLEER. There are 15 residues in the CDR3. The CDR3 DNA is TGCGCCAGCAGCCAAGATCCCAGAGCGGGCGGGGAGCTGTTTTTT. Encoded protein: CASSQDPRAGGELFF.

This clonotype was seen a handful of times. The chain links TRBV29-1 to TRBJ2-3, with D perhaps matching TRBD2 (6 bases). Trimming removed 4 bases at V and 5 bases at J, with 22 bases between. The CDR3 spans 16 residues. CDR1 SQVTM and CDR2 ANQGSEA come from the germline V gene. CDR3 loop: CSVGVTGRGGGDTQYF. The DNA for the CDR3 is TGCAGCGTTGGAGTCACGGGAAGGGGAGGAGGAGATACGCAGTATTTT.

This clonotype came up a few times. The chain uses TRBV20-1 and TRBJ2-5; 9 bases are a match to TRBD1. This CDR3 is built from 15 residues. With V trimmed by 5 bases and J by 4 bases, 11 bases remained unmatched. Germline lookup yields CDR1 DFQATT and CDR2 SNEGSKA (reference sequence). The CDR3 region is CSAQTGTGSRETQYF. As DNA, the CDR3 is TGCAGTGCTCAAACCGGGACAGGGAGTCGAGAGACCCAGTACTTC.

V gene TRBV20-1 combines with J gene TRBJ2-3, with D possibly being TRBD2 (5 bases). V was clipped by 6 bases and J by 4 bases, with 11 bases between them. This CDR3 is 12 amino acids long. Per the germline V gene, CDR1 is DFQATT and CDR2 is SNEGSKA (reference sequence). The chain's CDR3 is CSAQVEADTQYF. In nucleotides, the CDR3 is TGCAGTGCCCAGGTGGAGGCAGATACGCAGTATTTT.

This clonotype was seen repeatedly, ten times or more. The rearrangement joins TRBV12-3 or TRBV12-4 to TRBJ1-3; D ambiguous. Deletions cut 6 bases from V and 0 bases from J, with 6 bases between. The CDR3 is 13 residues long. CDR3 DNA: TGTGCCAGCAGCTTCGACTCTGGAAACACCATATATTTT. Amino acid sequence: CASSFDSGNTIYF.

This clonotype appeared a few times. The V and J genes are TRBV20-1 and TRBJ2-5, with 8 bases aligning to TRBD2. The CDR3 runs 16 residues. J lost 0 bases, V lost 2 bases, and 8 bases had no gene match. CDR1 and CDR2 from the germline V gene are DFQATT and SNEGSKA (reference sequence). The CDR3 DNA sequence: TGCAGTGCTAGAATGAGCGGGAGCCTACACCAAGAGACCCAGTACTTC. It translates to CSARMSGSLHQETQYF.

This clonotype has only a few counts. The chain recombines TRBV28 with TRBJ2-1; D is uncertain. V was cut by 2 bases and J by 9 bases, with 14 bases left in between. CDR3 length: 14 residues. Germline assignment: CDR1 MDHEN and CDR2 SYDVKM. In nucleotides, the CDR3 is TGTGCCAGCAGTTTAACACAACCCGACGGTGAGCAGTTCTTC. Protein sequence: CASSLTQPDGEQFF.

This clonotype was seen more than once but under ten times. This chain connects TRBV4-3 to TRBJ2-5, with unresolved D. Near its end, the DNA agrees better with TRBJ2-7, so the J call may be wrong. The length of the CDR3 is 15 residues. Germline V gene lookup returns CDR1 LGHNA and CDR2 YSLEER. CDR3 nucleotide sequence: TGCGCCAGCAGCCAAGATGTGGACGGATTCTACGAGCAGTACTTC. Its protein is CASSQDVDGFYEQYF.

This clonotype was seen at least ten times. This chain uses TRBV3-1 with TRBJ2-5; D gene uncertain. Germline-derived CDR1 and CDR2 are LGHDT and YNNKEL (reference sequence). The length of the CDR3 is 13 residues. The germline V and J ends were trimmed by 3 bases and 3 bases, with 8 bases remaining between them. This CDR3 reads CASSQVLKETQYF. CDR3 DNA sequence: TGTGCCAGCAGCCAGGTACTTAAAGAGACCCAGTACTTC.

This clonotype was counted between two and nine times. V gene TRBV5-6 combines with J gene TRBJ2-1; TRBD2 agrees at 8 bases. The CDR3 is made up of 13 amino acids. In germline, CDR1 is SGHDT, CDR2 YYEEEE. Trimming cost V 4 bases and J 5 bases; bases outside gene matches: 2. CDR3 sequence reads: CASSVTSDNEQFF. As DNA, the CDR3 is TGTGCCAGCAGCGTGACTAGCGACAATGAGCAGTTCTTC. The full variable domain, with the rest looked up from reference TRBV5-6 and TRBJ2-1, is DAGVTQSPTHLIKTRGQQVTLRCSPKSGHDTVSWYQQALGQGPQFIFQYYEEEERQRGNFPDRFSGHQFPNYSSELNVNALLLGDSALYLCASSVTSDNEQFFGPGTRLTVL.

A few counts support this clonotype. This chain joins TRBV3-1 and TRBJ2-7; perhaps TRBD1 as D (6 bases). V shed 2 bases and J shed 6 bases, with 17 bases lying between them. Germline V gene lookup returns CDR1 LGHDT and CDR2 YNNKEL (reference sequence). The CDR3 sequence is 15 residues long. CDR3 in amino acids: CASSQSRVQGAEQYF. The CDR3 DNA is TGTGCCAGCAGCCAAAGTCGGGTACAGGGTGCCGAGCAGTACTTC.